This passage covers 29 T cell receptor beta chains from one sample sequenced in a study of technical replicates of blood from several donors. This table comes from immunoSEQ multiplex PCR, and its TCRdb copy is limited to in-frame clones, with some not included. The repertoire holds under 95,000 clones, with about nine tenths as singletons. The sequencing input was T cells isolated from PBMCs. Receptors were obtained from a human donor in good health. Some clones in this sample may be carry-over from other donors' samples.

The V and J genes are TRBV28 and TRBJ1-2; TRBD1 agrees at 9 bases. CDR1 and CDR2 (germline): MDHEN, SYDVKM. The CDR3 consists of 15 residues. V lost 9 bases and J lost 4; bases outside the gene matches: 12. CDR3 sequence: CASRAEGQGRYGYTF. CDR3 sequence (DNA): TGTGCCAGTCGAGCCGAGGGACAGGGTCGCTATGGCTACACCTTC.

V usage is TRBV6-5 and J usage is TRBJ1-1; TRBD1 aligns across 8 bases. CDR3 length equals 15 residues. Germline V gene data show CDR1 as MNHEY and CDR2 as SVGAGI. V was clipped by 6 bases and J by 2 bases; unmatched bases: 8. CDR3 loop: CASSPGGQGNTEAFF. The CDR3 DNA sequence: TGTGCCAGCAGCCCCGGAGGACAGGGTAACACTGAAGCTTTCTTT.

The gene calls are TRBV6-5 and TRBJ1-2, with 9 bases fitting TRBD1. The V segment lost 2 bases and the J segment 8 bases; nucleotides outside the gene matches: 12. CDR3 size: 16 residues. Germline V gene data show CDR1 as MNHEY and CDR2 as SVGAGI. The CDR3 bases are TGTGCCAGCAGTTACAAGCCCTACAGGGGGCTTGCGGGCTACACCTTC. Amino acid sequence: CASSYKPYRGLAGYTF.

The V call is TRBV27, the J call TRBJ2-1, with TRBD2 matching 12 bases. CDR1 is MNHEY and CDR2 is SMNVEV in the germline V gene (reference sequence). This CDR3 comprises 17 residues. J gave up 12 bases and V 6 bases, and 18 bases lay outside the gene matches. CDR3 DNA: TGTGCCAGCAGAAAAGAGGCCAAACTAGCGGGAGGTATCAGGCAGTTCTTC. It codes for CASRKEAKLAGGIRQFF.

Only one count was recorded for this clone. The J gene is TRBJ2-7, the V gene TRBV7-9; D may be TRBD2 (5 bases). The CDR3 sequence is 12 residues long. V was trimmed by 3 bases and J by 3 bases, leaving 6 bases between them. The V gene's germline CDR1 is SEHNR and CDR2 FQNEAQ (reference sequence). In nucleotides, the CDR3 is TGTGCCAGCAGCTTCGGGAACTACGAGCAGTACTTC. Its protein product is CASSFGNYEQYF.

The chain combines TRBV11-2 with TRBJ1-3; TRBD1 might be the D (6 bases). Trimming left V 4 bases short and J 1 base short, with 23 bases between. CDR1 and CDR2 (germline): SGHAT, FQNNGV. This CDR3 comprises 19 residues. The CDR3 region is CASSSTRPKQGQSGNTIYF. The CDR3 nucleotides read TGTGCCAGCAGCTCCACTCGGCCTAAACAGGGTCAGTCTGGAAACACCATATATTTT.

This chain uses TRBV10-2 with TRBJ2-7, with D possibly matching TRBD2 (6 bases). This CDR3 contains 14 residues. With 5 bases removed from V and 2 bases from J, the gap between germline ends came to 13 bases. Germline CDR1 WSHSY, CDR2 SAAADI. CDR3 region: CASSMGLGTYEQYF. The CDR3 coding sequence is TGCGCCAGCAGTATGGGACTGGGTACCTACGAGCAGTACTTC.

DNA of the CDR3: TGTGCCAGTAGTCGGGACAGGGAGAGCTCTGGGGCCAACGTCCTGACTTTC. Translated, it gives CASSRDRESSGANVLTF. The chain carries TRBV19 and TRBJ2-6; TRBD1 aligns across 9 bases. The CDR3 loop spans 17 amino acids. The V gene end was trimmed by 5 bases and the J gene end by 0 bases; junction bases not matched to a gene: 5. CDR1 LNHDA and CDR2 SQIVND come from the germline V gene (reference sequence).

This clone was seen once. The chain employs TRBV27 and TRBJ1-5; D not resolved. Trimming took 6 bases from V and 2 from J, leaving 8 bases between them. The CDR3 extends over 13 amino acids. Germline CDR1 reads MNHEY; CDR2 reads SMNVEV (reference sequence). The DNA of the CDR3 is TGTGCCAGCAGCCCCTTTGGCAATCAGCCCCAGCATTTT. It translates to CASSPFGNQPQHF.

The chain joins TRBV2 to TRBJ1-2, with TRBD1 identical over 7 bases. The germline V gene has CDR1 SNHLY and CDR2 FYNNEI. The CDR3 has 14 residues. The trim removed 5 bases at V and 0 bases at J, leaving 3 bases unmatched. Written as DNA, the CDR3 is TGTGCCAGCAGTTGGACAGGTCCTAACTATGGCTACACCTTC. Amino acids: CASSWTGPNYGYTF. Supplemented by reference TRBV2 and TRBJ1-2, the full variable domain reads EPEVTQTPSHQVTQMGQEVILRCVPISNHLYFYWYRQILGQKVEFLVSFYNNEISEKSEIFDDQFSVERPDGSNFTLKIRSTKLEDSAMYFCASSWTGPNYGYTFGSGTRLTVV.

The rearrangement uses TRBV18 and TRBJ1-2, with D maybe TRBD1 (6 bases). The CDR3 length is 14 residues. From germline, CDR1 is KGHSH and CDR2 LQKENI. Trimming removed 3 bases at V and 6 bases at J, with 14 bases between. The CDR3 protein is CASSPSQGVDGYTF. In nucleotides, the CDR3 is TGTGCCAGCTCACCTTCACAGGGTGTCGATGGCTACACCTTC.

The genes are TRBV6-1 and TRBJ2-5, with TRBD2 identical over 9 bases. The J segment lost 5 bases and the V segment lost 2 bases, leaving 12 bases of the junction unmatched. CDR3 length: 17 amino acids. The V gene's germline CDR1 is MNHNS and CDR2 SASEGT. CDR3 nucleotides: TGTGCCAGCAGTGAATACTTTAGCGGGAGAAGTTCGGAGACCCAGTACTTC. Encoded protein: CASSEYFSGRSSETQYF.

V is TRBV2 and J is TRBJ2-7; TRBD2 agrees at 11 bases. Trimming removed 3 bases from V and 3 bases from J; junction bases left unmatched: 4. The CDR3 runs 15 residues. Germline CDR1 reads SNHLY; CDR2 reads FYNNEI. The CDR3 reads CASSEVTSGIYEQYF. For the CDR3, the DNA is TGTGCCAGCAGTGAGGTGACTAGCGGGATCTACGAGCAGTACTTC. Complete variable domain (other parts from reference TRBV2 and TRBJ2-7): EPEVTQTPSHQVTQMGQEVILRCVPISNHLYFYWYRQILGQKVEFLVSFYNNEISEKSEIFDDQFSVERPDGSNFTLKIRSTKLEDSAMYFCASSEVTSGIYEQYFGPGTRLTVT.

This clone has just a few counts. The chain carries TRBV27 and TRBJ2-5; tentatively, D is TRBD1 (5 bases). Trimming pared 6 bases from V and 4 bases from J, leaving 18 bases between. This CDR3 has 15 residues. In germline, CDR1 is MNHEY, CDR2 SMNVEV (reference sequence). The CDR3: CASRPEGHRAETQYF. The CDR3 DNA follows: TGTGCCAGCAGACCGGAAGGACACCGGGCAGAGACCCAGTACTTC.

This chain joins TRBV25-1 and TRBJ2-3; the match to TRBD2 covers 7 bases. CDR1 is MGHDK and CDR2 is SYGVNS in the germline V gene. The CDR3 is 11 amino acids. V was clipped by 10 bases and J by 5 bases; unmatched bases: 3. The DNA of the CDR3 is TGTGCCACGGGGGAGGGAGATACGCAGTATTTT. Its protein product is CATGEGDTQYF.

This clone has only one observation. The CDR3 DNA sequence: TGTGCCATCAGTGAGTCAACGGACTATGGCTACACCTTC. This translates into CAISESTDYGYTF. The genes are TRBV10-3 and TRBJ1-2; D not certain. V was clipped by 0 bases and J by 3 bases, with 5 bases between them. The germline CDR1 and CDR2 sequences are ENHRY and SYGVKD. The CDR3 has 13 amino acids.

CDR3 residues: CASSLEISYEQYF. CDR3 bases: TGTGCCAGCAGTTTGGAGATATCCTACGAGCAGTACTTC. This chain connects TRBV28 to TRBJ2-7; D ambiguous. The germline V and J ends were trimmed by 3 bases and 1 base, with 7 bases remaining between them. Germline V lookup: CDR1 MDHEN, CDR2 SYDVKM. This CDR3 contains 13 residues.

The V call is TRBV5-1, the J call TRBJ2-2, with D perhaps matching TRBD1 (6 bases). Germline CDR1 SGHRS, CDR2 YFSETQ. The V end was cut by 1 base, the J end by 5 bases, with 15 bases between. There are 16 residues in the CDR3. The CDR3 region is CASSLNDRLPTGELFF. The CDR3 nucleotides read TGCGCCAGCAGCTTGAATGACAGGCTCCCAACCGGGGAGCTGTTTTTT.

The chain employs TRBV7-9 and TRBJ1-2; D uncertain. The CDR3 is 13 amino acids. Per germline, CDR1 SEHNR and CDR2 FQNEAQ (reference sequence). Trimming removed 2 bases from V and 8 bases from J, with 12 bases in between. CDR3 sequence reads: CASSLTSIGGYTF. The CDR3 DNA follows: TGTGCCAGCAGCTTAACCTCGATCGGGGGCTACACCTTC.

The V gene is TRBV6-5, the J gene TRBJ2-7; 7 bases map to TRBD2. Trimming removed 0 bases from V and 1 base from J; junction bases left unmatched: 6. Germline V gene data show CDR1 as MNHEY and CDR2 as SVGAGI. The CDR3 runs 16 residues. The CDR3 region has the DNA TGTGCCAGCAGTTACTCTAGCGGGCCCCTTTCCTACGAGCAGTACTTC. Translated: CASSYSSGPLSYEQYF.

This clone was seen a single time. This chain links TRBV7-2 with TRBJ2-1; 10 nucleotides agree with TRBD2. The CDR3 contains 14 residues. CDR1 is SGHTA, CDR2 FQGNSA, per germline. V shed 4 bases and J 6 bases; nucleotides not matched to a gene: 3. CDR3 protein: CASSSLAGVNEQFF. DNA for the CDR3: TGTGCCAGCAGCTCGCTAGCGGGGGTCAATGAGCAGTTCTTC.

The gene calls are TRBV2 and TRBJ1-2; 7 bases are a match to TRBD1. V lost 6 bases and J lost 2; bases outside the gene matches: 3. There are 13 residues in the CDR3. Germline V lookup: CDR1 SNHLY, CDR2 FYNNEI. CDR3 DNA sequence: TGTGCCAGCAGAAGGGACAGCAACTATGGCTACACCTTC. Amino acids: CASRRDSNYGYTF.

The chain uses TRBV10-3 and TRBJ1-2; 9 positions agree with TRBD1. Germline V gene sequence: CDR1 ENHRY, CDR2 SYGVKD. With V trimmed by 10 bases and J by 8 bases, 11 bases remained unmatched. The CDR3 contains 13 residues. CDR3 amino acids: CASFPGQGGGYTF. The CDR3 bases are TGTGCCAGTTTTCCGGGACAGGGAGGCGGCTACACCTTC.

This clone was detected once. V usage is TRBV7-3 and J usage is TRBJ2-1; 8 bases line up with TRBD2. Per the germline V gene, CDR1 is SGHTA and CDR2 is FQGTGA. V shed 2 bases and J 5 bases; nucleotides not matched to a gene: 5. The CDR3 spans 15 residues. The CDR3 DNA follows: TGTGCCAGCAGCTTATCGGGGGGGCCCAACAATGAGCAGTTCTTC. It translates to CASSLSGGPNNEQFF.

The chain has TRBV11-3 and TRBJ1-1; D gene uncertain. V lost 5 bases to trimming and J lost 4 bases, with 11 bases between them. The CDR3 has 13 amino acids. The germline CDR1 and CDR2 sequences are SGHNT and YENEEA. Here the CDR3 reads CASSPGGITEAFF. For the CDR3, the DNA is TGTGCCAGCAGCCCGGGAGGGATCACTGAAGCTTTCTTT.

V gene TRBV7-8 combines with J gene TRBJ2-5; D is unresolved. The CDR3 spans 13 residues. Trimming cost V 5 bases and J 0 bases, with 7 bases left between them. The germline V gene encodes CDR1 SGHVS and CDR2 FQNEAQ. CDR3 in amino acids: CASSLDYQETQYF. The CDR3 DNA reads TGTGCCAGCAGCCTAGACTACCAAGAGACCCAGTACTTC.

The J gene is TRBJ2-7, the V gene TRBV27; 10 bases are a match to TRBD2. The CDR3 is 15 amino acids. Trimming removed 5 bases from V and 2 bases from J; junction bases left unmatched: 6. Germline V gene data show CDR1 as MNHEY and CDR2 as SMNVEV (reference sequence). CDR3 DNA: TGTGCCAGCAGTACAGCGGGGGGGCCGACCTACGAGCAGTACTTC. It codes for CASSTAGGPTYEQYF.

This clone showed up just once. The chain is built from TRBV6-5 and TRBJ2-1, with D possibly being TRBD2 (6 bases). The CDR3 covers 14 residues. Trimming shortened V by 0 bases and J by 8 bases, and 11 bases separated the two germline ends. Germline V gives CDR1 MNHEY, CDR2 SVGAGI. In DNA form, the CDR3 reads TGTGCCAGCAGTTACTCTGAGGGGAGGTATGAGCAGTTCTTC. Its protein is CASSYSEGRYEQFF.

The chain links TRBV28 to TRBJ2-7; TRBD1 might be the D (6 bases). This CDR3 region has 13 residues. CDR1 and CDR2 from the germline V gene are MDHEN and SYDVKM. Trimming took off 5 bases at V and 3 bases at J, with 11 bases between the two ends. The CDR3 loop reads CASSIIQGYEQYF. DNA for the CDR3: TGTGCCAGCAGTATAATACAGGGCTACGAGCAGTACTTC.